These T cell receptor beta chains were read from a single sample in a study of T cells in Graves' hyperthyroidism and ophthalmopathy. Via MiXCR, TCRdb re-called the multiplex PCR reads, giving one row per CDR3 protein. The sample consists of hundreds of thousands of distinct CDR3 sequences, approximately 15% of them appearing once. Sequenced: blood. These receptor sequences come from a man in his late teens or twenties with Graves' ophthalmopathy. The CDR3 runs from the conserved cysteine through the conserved F or W. Each record gives: clone size, J gene, V gene, D gene, CDR3 DNA, CDR3 protein. D genes are given only for firm matches. Some rows have no size entry. The others give once, few or many, or a class for an expanded clone.

many TRBJ2-1 TRBV10-3 TRBD2 TGTGCCATCAGTAGACTAGCTGCCTCCTACAATGAGCAGTTCTTC CAISRLAASYNEQFF
many TRBJ1-4 TRBV12-3/TRBV12-4 . TGTGCCAGCAGTCGGACAGCGGCTAATGAAAAACTGTTTTTT CASSRTAANEKLFF
many TRBJ2-3 TRBV7-2 TRBD2 TGTGCCAGCAGCTTAGTTCACGGCGGGGGGGACTCGACACATACGCAGTATTTT CASSLVHGGGDSTHTQYF
. TRBJ1-4 TRBV20-1 . TGCAGTGCTATAGGCTCAACTCATGAAAAACTGTTTTTT CSAIGSTHEKLFF
many TRBJ2-3 TRBV12-3/TRBV12-4 . TGTGCCAGCAGTTTCGGGGATCGCACAGATACGCAGTATTTT CASSFGDRTDTQYF
few TRBJ2-1 TRBV9 TRBD2 TGTGCCAGCAGCTCTATTCTGGCGGGGGGGTGGAATGAGCAGTTCTTC CASSSILAGGWNEQFF
. TRBJ1-4 TRBV20-1 TRBD1 TGCAGTGCTGGGAGGGGACAGAATGAAAAACTGTTTTTT CSAGRGQNEKLFF
few TRBJ2-1 TRBV30 . TGTGCCTGGAGTGTGAGGGGAAGAGACTACAATGAGCAGTTCTTC CAWSVRGRDYNEQFF
many TRBJ2-1 TRBV20-1 TRBD2 TGCAGTGCTCCCGGGACTAGCGGAGGGACGAGCTCCTACAATGAGCAGTTCTTC CSAPGTSGGTSSYNEQFF
many TRBJ2-4 TRBV2 TRBD1 TGTGCCAGCACCCCCGGACAGGGTGAAAACATTCAGTACTTC CASTPGQGENIQYF
many TRBJ1-1 TRBV3-1 . TGTGCCAGCAGCACGGGTCTCGGGGGCAAGAACACTGAAGCTTTCTTT CASSTGLGGKNTEAFF
. TRBJ1-6 TRBV12-3/TRBV12-4 . TGTGCCAGCAGTTGGACCCTTAAGAACTCCTATAATTCACCCCTCCACTTT CASSWTLKNSYNSPLHF
. TRBJ1-5 TRBV6-8 . TGTGCCAGCAGCAGCGGGACAAGGCAGCCCCAGCATTTT CASSSGTRQPQHF
. TRBJ2-7 TRBV6-1 . TGTGCCAGCAGTATCGGACAGAGCTCCTACGAGCAGTACTTC CASSIGQSSYEQYF
many TRBJ2-7 TRBV6-1 . TGTGCCAGCAGTCCCCATGGGACCTACGAGCAGTACTTC CASSPHGTYEQYF
. TRBJ2-2 TRBV6-2/TRBV6-3 TRBD2 TGTGCCAGCAGCGCTGCGAGCGGGGGAAGCGGGGAGCTGTTTTTT CASSAASGGSGELFF
. TRBJ2-7 TRBV14 TRBD1 TGTGCCAGCAGCCAAGGATATCGGACAGGATCCTACGAGCAGTACTTC CASSQGYRTGSYEQYF
. TRBJ1-1 TRBV4-1 . TGCGCCAGCAGCCAAGATTTGGCAGGGGTCTTGGTCCGCACTGAAGCTTTCTTT CASSQDLAGVLVRTEAFF
. TRBJ2-2 TRBV7-6 TRBD2 TGTGCCAGCAGCATTGGGGGGACTAGCGTAACCGGGGAGCTGTTTTTT CASSIGGTSVTGELFF
many TRBJ1-2 TRBV3-1 TRBD1 TGTGCCAGCAGGGGACAGGGGATGGACTATGGCTACACCTTC CASRGQGMDYGYTF
many TRBJ2-1 TRBV6-1 . TGTGCCAGCAGTCCATACCGGTGGAGTGAGCAGTTCTTC CASSPYRWSEQFF
few TRBJ1-3 TRBV3-1 . TGTGCCAGCAGCCATCCCCCCACTACCGGGATCCTCTCTGGAAACACCATATATTTT CASSHPPTTGILSGNTIYF
. TRBJ2-1 TRBV15 TRBD2 TGTGCCACCAGCAGAGACCCAGGCGGGGGGGTAAGCTCCTACAATGAGCAGTTCTTC CATSRDPGGGVSSYNEQFF
many TRBJ2-7 TRBV11-2 . TGTGCCAGCAGCTTAACTAGCTCCGAGCAGTACTTC CASSLTSSEQYF
many TRBJ1-4 TRBV12-3/TRBV12-4 . TGTGCCAGCAGTTCCCACGAAGGGCGGGGGGAAAAACTGTTTTTT CASSSHEGRGEKLFF
many TRBJ2-5 TRBV4-1 . TGCGCCAGCAGCCAAAGGGCGGCGGAGACCCAGTACTTC CASSQRAAETQYF
many TRBJ2-2 TRBV6-6 . TGTGCCAGCAGTTACAGAGGGAACACCGGGGAGCTGTTTTTT CASSYRGNTGELFF
many TRBJ2-5 TRBV2 TRBD2 TGTGCCAGCAGTGAAGAACTAGCGGGGGGGAGTCAAGAGACCCAGTACTTC CASSEELAGGSQETQYF
many TRBJ2-7 TRBV6-6 TRBD2 TGTGCCAGCAGTTACACTAGCGGACCTGTCTACGAGCAGTACTTC CASSYTSGPVYEQYF
. TRBJ2-5 TRBV5-1 . TGCGCCAGCAGCAGCCGACTGCCCGTCCAAGAGACCCAGTACTTC CASSSRLPVQETQYF
many TRBJ1-1 TRBV7-9 . TGTGCCAGCAGCCAGAATGGGGGGGAAACTGAAGCTTTCTTT CASSQNGGETEAFF
many TRBJ2-5 TRBV24-1 TRBD2 TGTGCCACCAGTGATTTTCGGGGGGGGGAGACCCAGTACTTC CATSDFRGGETQYF
many TRBJ2-6 TRBV30 TRBD2 TGTGCCGGACAGGGACTAGCGGATTCTGGGGCCAACGTCCTGACTTTC CAGQGLADSGANVLTF